Below, one TCR beta chain is given with its context. This clonotype was recorded once. This receptor's antigen is unknown. Per-base quality was not reported, and no clone a single base away is much larger than it. A single read offers scant evidence. These data belong to a study of T cell repertoires in cytomegalovirus infection (dated by TCRdb to the late 2010s). A note on the overall study: Alongside well-studied HLA-B-restricted epitopes, the peptide stimulations were aimed at recently identified HLA-C-restricted CMV epitopes, whose presentation resists viral immunomodulation. Donor HLA type was relevant to the analysis, as public TCR beta signatures indicated carriage of CMV infection together with the matching HLA type.

Sequenced on an Illumina HiSeq 1500. TCRdb handled the public reads itself, with Q25 trimming in fastp and clone calling in MiXCR, and kept productive beta chains. Duplicate CDR3 protein sequences are folded into a single record with the most common DNA and genes. The sample has approximately 990,000 distinct CDR3 sequences on record, roughly 31% of them singletons. The ten largest clones represent roughly an eighth of the sample. The treatment or condition tag for this specimen amounts to: in vitro stimulation with specific CMV peptide epitopes to enrich CMV-specific T cells. The investigation overall reported the following: Carriers of CMV infection plus the relevant HLA type were discriminated by the cumulative frequency of public TCR beta family members in the study cohort and in an independent roughly 370-donor cohort. The ex vivo response was dominated by HLA-C-restricted CMV-specific TCR beta clonotypes, and the single most frequent clonotype in two of eight donors was supplied by these HLA-C-restricted clonotypes.

Per the germline V gene, MGHRA is the CDR1 and YSYEKL is the CDR2. The CDR3 spans 18 residues, from the cysteine through the phenylalanine. CDR3 DNA is the only sequence kept; it has 54 bases, read in frame from the first base. Germline trimming: 4 bases from V, 0 bases from J; junction bases outside gene matches: 9. The specimen comprised cultured CD8+ T cells from PBMCs, sampled from culture after CMV antigen stimulation. The chain was built from TRBV4-1 and TRBJ2-1; 10 bases in the junction line up with TRBD1. This receptor was obtained from a human donor in good health (CMV status not recorded). Some clones in this sample may be carry-over from other donors' samples. The DNA sequence is as follows: TGCGCCAGCAGCCCCAGGACAGGGGGTCTCAGCTCCTACAATGAGCAGTTCTTC. Translated, this is CASSPRTGGLSSYNEQFF.